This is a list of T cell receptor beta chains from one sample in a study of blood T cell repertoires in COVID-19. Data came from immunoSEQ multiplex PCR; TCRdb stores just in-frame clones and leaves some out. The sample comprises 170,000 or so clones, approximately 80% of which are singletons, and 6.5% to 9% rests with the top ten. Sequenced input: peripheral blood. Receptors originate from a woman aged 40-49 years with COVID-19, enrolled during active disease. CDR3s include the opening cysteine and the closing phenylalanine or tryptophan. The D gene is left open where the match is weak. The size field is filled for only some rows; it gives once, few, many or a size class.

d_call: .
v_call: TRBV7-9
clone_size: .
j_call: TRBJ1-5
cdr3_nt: TGTGCCAGCAGCTTAGGTAGCGGGGTCTCGAGCAATCAGCCCCAGCATTTT
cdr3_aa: CASSLGSGVSSNQPQHF

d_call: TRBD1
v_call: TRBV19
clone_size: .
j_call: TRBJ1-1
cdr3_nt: TGTGCCAGTAGTATGGGGGACAGGGGAACTGAAGCTTTCTTT
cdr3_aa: CASSMGDRGTEAFF

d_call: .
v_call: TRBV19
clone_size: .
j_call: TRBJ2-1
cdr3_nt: TGTGCCAGTAGTACGATACCTCCCGACTCTGACTGGCGGTCTTGGCAGTTCTTC
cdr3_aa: CASSTIPPDSDWRSWQFF

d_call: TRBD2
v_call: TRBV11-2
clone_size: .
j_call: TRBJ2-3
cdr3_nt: TGTGCCAGCAGCTCCCTCAGGTCGACTAGCGGGAGGGATACGCAGTATTTT
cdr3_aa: CASSSLRSTSGRDTQYF

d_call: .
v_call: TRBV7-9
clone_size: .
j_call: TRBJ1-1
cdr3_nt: TGTGCCAGCAGCTTGCCGATTACAGGCCCAACGAACACTGAAGCTTTCTTT
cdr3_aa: CASSLPITGPTNTEAFF

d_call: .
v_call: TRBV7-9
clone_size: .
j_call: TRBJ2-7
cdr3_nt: TGTGCCAGCAGCTTAACGACAGGTGAGCAGTACTTC
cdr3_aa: CASSLTTGEQYF

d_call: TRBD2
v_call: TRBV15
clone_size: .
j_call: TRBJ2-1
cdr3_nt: TGTGCCACCAGGGGTGAGCTAGCGGGCTACAATGAGCAGTTCTTC
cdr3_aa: CATRGELAGYNEQFF

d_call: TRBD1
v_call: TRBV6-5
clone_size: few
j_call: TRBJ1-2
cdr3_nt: TGTGCCAGCAGTTACGGACAGGGGCTTCGGGGCTACACCTTC
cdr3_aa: CASSYGQGLRGYTF

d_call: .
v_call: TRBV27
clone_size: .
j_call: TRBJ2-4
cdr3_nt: TGTGCCAGCAAACGGACAGACAAAAACATTCAGTACTTC
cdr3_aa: CASKRTDKNIQYF

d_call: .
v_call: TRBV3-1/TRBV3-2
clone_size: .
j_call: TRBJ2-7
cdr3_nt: TGTGCCAGCAGCCAACCTGCCGGGGAATCTTCCTACGAGCAGTACTTC
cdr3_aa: CASSQPAGESSYEQYF

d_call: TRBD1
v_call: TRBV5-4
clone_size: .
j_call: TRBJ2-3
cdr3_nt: TGTGCCAGCAGCTCTTGGGACAGGTCTTCTCTCACAGATACGCAGTATTTT
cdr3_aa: CASSSWDRSSLTDTQYF

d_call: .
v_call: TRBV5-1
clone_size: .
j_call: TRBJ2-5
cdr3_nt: TGCGCCAGCAGCTTGGCCCGTAGGACTGAGACCCAGTACTTC
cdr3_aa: CASSLARRTETQYF

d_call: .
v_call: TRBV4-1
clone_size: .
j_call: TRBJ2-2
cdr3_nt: TGCGCCAGCAGCCAAACGGGGACTGCGAACACCGGGGAGCTGTTTTTT
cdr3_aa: CASSQTGTANTGELFF

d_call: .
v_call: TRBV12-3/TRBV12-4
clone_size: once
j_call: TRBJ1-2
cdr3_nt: TGTGCCAGCCTCCCACAGGGAACCGGGGGCTACACCTTC
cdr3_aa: CASLPQGTGGYTF

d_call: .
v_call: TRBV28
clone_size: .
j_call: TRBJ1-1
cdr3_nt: TGTGCCAGCAGTTTATTTCGGGGGGCCGCGGCTGAAGCTTTCTTT
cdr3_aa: CASSLFRGAAAEAFF

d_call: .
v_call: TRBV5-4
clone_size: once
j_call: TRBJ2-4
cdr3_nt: TGTGCCAGCAGCTTGGAATCGACAGTCAAAAACATTCAGTACTTC
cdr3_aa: CASSLESTVKNIQYF

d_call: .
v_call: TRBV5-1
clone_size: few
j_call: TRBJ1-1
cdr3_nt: TGCGCCAGCAGCACCATAGGGGCCCCTTCTACTGAAGCTTTCTTT
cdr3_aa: CASSTIGAPSTEAFF

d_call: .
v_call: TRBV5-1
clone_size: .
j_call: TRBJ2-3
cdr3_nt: TGCGCCAGCAGATTAAATTCAGATACGCAGTATTTT
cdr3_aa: CASRLNSDTQYF

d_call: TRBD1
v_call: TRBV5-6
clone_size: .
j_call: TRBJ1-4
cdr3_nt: TGTGCCAGCAGTTATGGGACAGGGGAGAGAAAACTGTTTTTT
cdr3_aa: CASSYGTGERKLFF

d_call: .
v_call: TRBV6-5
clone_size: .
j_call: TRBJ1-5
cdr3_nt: TGTGCCAGCAGTTACAGAATGAATTTAGGGGGTCAGCCCCAGCATTTT
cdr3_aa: CASSYRMNLGGQPQHF

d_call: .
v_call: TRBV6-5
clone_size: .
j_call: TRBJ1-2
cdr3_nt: TGTGCCAGCAGTTACTCGAAGGACGGGGGGTACTATGGCTACACCTTC
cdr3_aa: CASSYSKDGGYYGYTF

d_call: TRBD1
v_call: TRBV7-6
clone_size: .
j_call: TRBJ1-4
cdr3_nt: TGTGCCAGCAGCTTAGCCGGGACAGGTTCGGAAAAACTGTTTTTT
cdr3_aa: CASSLAGTGSEKLFF

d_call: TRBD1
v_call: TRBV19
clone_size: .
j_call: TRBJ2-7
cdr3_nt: TGTGCCAGTAGTATATCGGCCAGGGGGCGTATCTACGGGCAGTACTTC
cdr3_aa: CASSISARGRIYGQYF

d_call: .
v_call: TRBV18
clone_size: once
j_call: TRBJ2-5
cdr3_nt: TGTGCCAGCTCACCCTTACAGGACCCCAGGACCCAGTACTTC
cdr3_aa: CASSPLQDPRTQYF

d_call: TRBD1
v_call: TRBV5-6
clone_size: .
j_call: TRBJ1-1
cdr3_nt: TGTGCCAGCAGGGGGACAGGGTGGGTGGACACTGAAGCTTTCTTT
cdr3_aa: CASRGTGWVDTEAFF

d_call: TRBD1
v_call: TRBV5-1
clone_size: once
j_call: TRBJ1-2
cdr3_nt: TGCGCCAGCAGCCCCGGGGACAGGGTACGGTATGGCTACACCTTC
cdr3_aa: CASSPGDRVRYGYTF

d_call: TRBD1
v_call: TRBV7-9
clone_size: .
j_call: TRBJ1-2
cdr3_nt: TGTGCCAGCAGCTTAGGAGAATCAGGGGGGAACTATGGCTACACCTTC
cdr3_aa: CASSLGESGGNYGYTF

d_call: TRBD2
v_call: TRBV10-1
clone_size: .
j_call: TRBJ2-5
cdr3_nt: TGCGCCAGCAGGGGGGGGTACCAAGAGACCCAGTACTTC
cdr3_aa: CASRGGYQETQYF

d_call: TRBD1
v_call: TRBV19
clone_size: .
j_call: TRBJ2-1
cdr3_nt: TGTGCCAGTAGTATAAGGGGGACAGGGGAGGCCAATGAGCAGTTCTTC
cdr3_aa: CASSIRGTGEANEQFF

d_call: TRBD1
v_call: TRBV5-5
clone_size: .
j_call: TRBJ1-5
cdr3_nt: TGTGCCAGCAGCTTAACAGGGGATCAGCCCCAGCATTTT
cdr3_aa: CASSLTGDQPQHF

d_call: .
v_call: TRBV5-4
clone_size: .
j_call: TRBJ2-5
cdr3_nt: TGTGCCAGCAGCTTGCCAGGGCGATCCCAAGAGACCCAGTACTTC
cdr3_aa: CASSLPGRSQETQYF

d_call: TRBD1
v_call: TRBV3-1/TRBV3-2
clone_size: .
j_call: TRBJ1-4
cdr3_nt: TGTGCCAGCAGCCGGGCAGGGGGCCATTCTAGGGTCACTAATGAAAAACTGTTTTTT
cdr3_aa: CASSRAGGHSRVTNEKLFF

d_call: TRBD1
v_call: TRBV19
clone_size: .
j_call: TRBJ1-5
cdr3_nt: TGTGCCAGCGGACAGGGGAGCCATCAGCCCCAGCATTTT
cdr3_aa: CASGQGSHQPQHF

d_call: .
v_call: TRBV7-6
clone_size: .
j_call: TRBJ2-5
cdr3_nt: TGTGCCAGCAGCCTACCGGACAGCCAAGAGACCCAGTACTTC
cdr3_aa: CASSLPDSQETQYF

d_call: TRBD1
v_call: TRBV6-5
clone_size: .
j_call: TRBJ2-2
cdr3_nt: TGTGCCAGCAGTTACCGGCAGGGGGTAGCCGGGGAGCTGTTTTTT
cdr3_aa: CASSYRQGVAGELFF

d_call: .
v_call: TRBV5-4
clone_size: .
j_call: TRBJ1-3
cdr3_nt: TGTGCCAGCAGCTTGGGGGGCCTCTCTGGAAACACCATATATTTT
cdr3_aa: CASSLGGLSGNTIYF

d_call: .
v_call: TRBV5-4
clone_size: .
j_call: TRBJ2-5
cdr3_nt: TGTGCCAGCAGCCCTTCCGGGACACGATTAGAGACCCAGTACTTC
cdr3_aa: CASSPSGTRLETQYF

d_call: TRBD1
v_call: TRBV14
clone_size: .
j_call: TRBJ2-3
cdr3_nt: TGTGCCAGCAGCCAAGGGACAGGGAAAGATACGCAGTATTTT
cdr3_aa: CASSQGTGKDTQYF

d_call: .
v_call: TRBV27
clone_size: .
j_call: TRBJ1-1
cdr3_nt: TGTGCCAGCTCCTCCGGGTCAGGGCCTGAAGCTTTCTTT
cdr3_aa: CASSSGSGPEAFF

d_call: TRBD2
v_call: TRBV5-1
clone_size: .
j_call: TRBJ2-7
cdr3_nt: TGCGCCAGCAGCTTCAGCGGGGGCTTAAACGAGCAGTACTTC
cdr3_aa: CASSFSGGLNEQYF

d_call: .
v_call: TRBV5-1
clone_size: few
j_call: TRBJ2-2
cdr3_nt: TGCGCCAGCAGCTTGAGGCGGGCCGGGGAGCTGTTTTTT
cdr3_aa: CASSLRRAGELFF

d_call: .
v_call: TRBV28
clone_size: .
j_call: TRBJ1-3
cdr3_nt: TGTGCCAGCAGTCCAGGGAATAAAGGAAACACCATATATTTT
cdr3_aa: CASSPGNKGNTIYF

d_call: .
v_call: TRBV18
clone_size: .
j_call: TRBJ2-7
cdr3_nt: TGTGCCAGCTTTCAGGGAAACGAGCAGTACTTC
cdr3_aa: CASFQGNEQYF

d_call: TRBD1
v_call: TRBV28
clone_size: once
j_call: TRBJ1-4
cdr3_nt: TGTGCCAGCAGTGGGAACAGGGGGCGGTCTAATGAAAAACTGTTTTTT
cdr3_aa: CASSGNRGRSNEKLFF

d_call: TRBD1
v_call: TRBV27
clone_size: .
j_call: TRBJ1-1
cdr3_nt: TGTGCCAGCAGTCTCGACAGGGGCACTGAAGCTTTCTTT
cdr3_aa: CASSLDRGTEAFF

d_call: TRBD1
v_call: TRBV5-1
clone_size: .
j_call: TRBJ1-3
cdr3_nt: TGCGCCAGCAGCTTGGAACAGGGGTATGGAAACACCATATATTTT
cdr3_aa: CASSLEQGYGNTIYF